What follows are 16 T cell receptor beta chains derived from one specimen sequenced in a study of beta chain features in type 1 diabetes. Overall study findings and caveats: Type 1 diabetes patients had TCRB CDR3s that were shorter (moderately but significantly so) in all four CD4+ subsets.

For these receptors, no antigen is known. Expressed TCRB transcripts were sequenced after all isolated RNA was converted to cDNA. The protocol was immunoSEQ multiplex PCR, while the TCRdb copy is restricted to in-frame clones and leaves out a portion. The data show approximately 270,000 clones, roughly an eighth seen once. Sequencing used naive CD4+ T cells from blood. These receptors all come from a man aged 25-45 years with type 1 diabetes.

The chain joins TRBV19 to TRBJ2-1, with TRBD2 identical over 9 bases. V was clipped by 1 base and J by 9 bases; unmatched bases: 7. From germline, CDR1 is LNHDA and CDR2 SQIVND (reference sequence). This CDR3 is built from 15 residues. CDR3 in amino acids: CASSIGGSGSPEQFF. The CDR3 DNA reads as TGTGCCAGTAGTATAGGGGGTAGCGGGAGCCCTGAGCAGTTCTTC.

This rearrangement joins TRBV29-1 to TRBJ2-7; 8 nucleotides match TRBD1. Losses at the gene ends were 3 bases for V and 2 bases for J; bases not matched to a gene: 9. Germline lookup yields CDR1 SQVTM and CDR2 ANQGSEA. The CDR3 spans 15 residues. The CDR3 DNA sequence: TGCAGCGTTGACAACGGACAGGGAAAAACCTACGAGCAGTACTTC. It translates to CSVDNGQGKTYEQYF.

This clone came up a few times. The chain recombines TRBV27 with TRBJ1-2, with D possibly matching TRBD1 (6 bases). This CDR3 has 13 residues. V shed 4 bases and J shed 6 bases, with 12 bases lying between them. Germline values: CDR1 MNHEY, CDR2 SMNVEV (reference sequence). CDR3 nucleotides: TGTGCCAGCAGTTCCCGACAGGCAAATGGCTACACCTTC. Encoded protein: CASSSRQANGYTF.

This clone occurred a few times. The chain combines TRBV4-3 with TRBJ2-1; 13 positions match TRBD2. V was pared by 3 bases and J by 7 bases, with 3 bases of the junction left unmatched. Germline assignment: CDR1 LGHNA and CDR2 YSLEER. The CDR3 totals 15 residues. In DNA form, the CDR3 reads TGCGCCAGCAGCCACCAGGGACTAGCGGGAAATGAGCAGTTCTTC. Its protein product is CASSHQGLAGNEQFF.

This chain links TRBV6-6 with TRBJ1-2, with a weak D call TRBD1 (6 bases). Between the trimmed V and J ends, which lost 5 bases and 2 bases, there was a span of 9 bases. The length of the CDR3 is 13 residues. Looked up from germline, CDR1 is MNHNY and CDR2 is SVGAGI (reference sequence). DNA for the CDR3: TGTGCCAGCAGTCCACAGGGAAACTATGGCTACACCTTC. This codes for CASSPQGNYGYTF.

This clone was seen more than once but under ten times. This sequence joins TRBV15 and TRBJ1-2; D call uncertain. The CDR3 extends over 13 amino acids. Germline CDR1 LNHNV, CDR2 YYDKDF (reference sequence). The V end was cut by 5 bases, the J end by 7 bases, with 14 bases between. CDR3 residues: CATSFRTAGGYTF. CDR3 in DNA: TGTGCCACCAGCTTTCGTACGGCGGGTGGCTACACCTTC. Drawing the rest from reference TRBV15 and TRBJ1-2, the complete variable domain is DAMVIQNPRYQVTQFGKPVTLSCSQTLNHNVMYWYQQKSSQAPKLLFHYYDKDFNNEADTPDNFQSRRPNTSFCFLDIRSPGLGDTAMYLCATSFRTAGGYTFGSGTRLTVV.

This clone came up once. The genes are TRBV5-6 and TRBJ1-5, with 10 bases lining up with TRBD1. The V and J ends lost 0 bases and 5 bases, in that order; junction bases with no gene match: 5. Germline CDR1 reads SGHDT; CDR2 reads YYEEEE. The CDR3 sequence is 16 residues long. Here the CDR3 reads CASSLGGTGADQPQHF. The DNA of the CDR3 is TGTGCCAGCAGCTTGGGGGGGACAGGGGCGGATCAGCCCCAGCATTTT.

This clone was counted only a few times. V and J are TRBV7-2 and TRBJ2-2; 7 nucleotides align to TRBD2. After removal of 5 bases from V and 7 bases from J, the junction contained 10 bases not matched to a gene. This CDR3 is built from 15 residues. Looked up from germline, CDR1 is SGHTA and CDR2 is FQGNSA. The DNA of the CDR3 is TGTGCCAGCAGCCCTCGGCGGGAGTTTTACGGGGAGCTGTTTTTT. Its protein product is CASSPRREFYGELFF.

This clone occurred a few times. CDR3 amino acids: CASSSGGTEINIQYF. The CDR3 DNA sequence: TGCGCCAGCAGCTCGGGGGGGACGGAGATAAACATTCAGTACTTC. The rearrangement joins TRBV5-1 to TRBJ2-4; TRBD2 matches at 8 bases. The germline V gene has CDR1 SGHRS and CDR2 YFSETQ. V dropped 3 bases and J dropped 6; count of bases not matched to a gene: 8. This CDR3 has 15 residues.

The sample holds a few counts of this clone. V is TRBV5-1 and J is TRBJ2-1; TRBD2 matches 9 bases. Germline trimming cut 3 bases from V and 6 bases from J; bases unmatched to any gene: 4. This CDR3 has 14 residues. Germline loops: CDR1 SGHRS, CDR2 YFSETQ. In DNA, the CDR3 is TGCGCCAGCAGCTCCAGGACTAGCGCCAATGAGCAGTTCTTC. Its protein product is CASSSRTSANEQFF.

The rearrangement uses TRBV11-2 and TRBJ2-1; D not certain. Germline assignment: CDR1 SGHAT and CDR2 FQNNGV. The CDR3 is 14 amino acids. The CDR3 reads CATYSTGSYNEQFF. In DNA, the CDR3 is TGTGCAACCTACTCGACGGGCTCCTACAATGAGCAGTTCTTC.

V usage is TRBV4-3 and J usage is TRBJ1-5, with unresolved D. V lost 0 bases to trimming and J lost 4 bases, with 4 bases between them. Germline CDR1 LGHNA, CDR2 YSLEER. The CDR3 is 13 residues long. CDR3 bases: TGCGCCAGCAGCCAAGATCCAAATCAGCCCCAGCATTTT. Amino acids: CASSQDPNQPQHF.

The genes are TRBV6-1 and TRBJ2-1, with 9 bases lining up with TRBD1. The CDR3 spans 15 residues. V lost 11 bases and J lost 0; bases outside the gene matches: 8. CDR1 MNHNS and CDR2 SASEGT come from the germline V gene. The CDR3 reads CAADRGYNSYNEQFF. The CDR3 DNA is TGTGCCGCCGACAGGGGGTATAACTCCTACAATGAGCAGTTCTTC.

This chain connects TRBV2 to TRBJ2-7; possibly TRBD1 for D (5 bases). The CDR3 is 14 amino acids. V lost 2 bases and J 3 bases, leaving 11 bases between the germline ends. Germline V gives CDR1 SNHLY, CDR2 FYNNEI. The CDR3 DNA is TGTGCCAGCAGTGAACAAGGGGTCCTCTACGAGCAGTACTTC. Translating it yields CASSEQGVLYEQYF. The full variable domain, with the rest looked up from reference TRBV2 and TRBJ2-7, is EPEVTQTPSHQVTQMGQEVILRCVPISNHLYFYWYRQILGQKVEFLVSFYNNEISEKSEIFDDQFSVERPDGSNFTLKIRSTKLEDSAMYFCASSEQGVLYEQYFGPGTRLTVT.

The chain uses TRBV18 and TRBJ2-7, with D possibly matching TRBD2 (5 bases). The germline gives CDR1 KGHSH, CDR2 LQKENI. With 6 bases removed from V and 3 bases from J, the gap between germline ends came to 9 bases. CDR3 length equals 12 residues. Here the CDR3 reads CASSSEGYEQYF. In DNA form, the CDR3 reads TGTGCCAGCTCTTCTGAGGGCTACGAGCAGTACTTC.

The gene calls are TRBV4-1 and TRBJ2-1; TRBD2 agrees at 10 bases. Trimming removed 0 bases from V and 3 bases from J; junction bases left unmatched: 2. This CDR3 has 16 residues. The V gene's germline CDR1 is MGHRA and CDR2 YSYEKL. As DNA, the CDR3 is TGCGCCAGCAGCCAAGAGACTAGCGGGTTCTACAATGAGCAGTTCTTC. Translated, it gives CASSQETSGFYNEQFF.